This T cell receptor beta chain derives from a study of PD-1 blockade in classical Hodgkin lymphoma (TCRdb year 2020). Background for the entire study: Nivolumab dosing was 3 mg/kg intravenously every 2 weeks, continuing until either disease progression or unacceptable toxicity. The study used CyTOF and TCR beta sequencing to define a peripheral blood immune signature of response to PD-1 blockade in classical Hodgkin lymphoma.

The CDR1 and CDR2 encoded by the germline V gene are SGDLS and YYNGEE. V was cut back by 0 bases and J by 3 bases, leaving a gap of 4 bases between them. Spanning cysteine to phenylalanine, the CDR3 consists of 13 amino acids. Just CDR3 DNA is preserved here, 39 bases in frame from base 1. Genomic DNA was isolated using the Qiagen DNeasy kit from unsorted PBMCs as well as from negatively selected CD4+ and CD8+ fractions. Using primers that anneal to V and J segments, immunoSEQ multiplex PCR amplified the TCR beta CDR3 regions. A synthetic immune receptor repertoire was used to minimize amplification bias, and any residual bias was removed computationally once sequencing was done. The paper's processing steps were these. Custom Python scripts were used to quantify repertoire diversity as the Shannon entropy index. The unsorted, CD4+ and CD8+ repertoires were each analyzed separately, with the exception of combined analyses, where CD4+ and CD8+ sequences were merged in silico. Clonal expansion was defined as a frequency increase of at least 2-fold after treatment compared with C1D1, and clones undetected at baseline were assigned a pseudocount of 0.5. Singleton clones were defined as clones with 0 or 1 copy at C1D1, and non-singleton clones were defined as clones with 2 or more copies. Clones expanded in unsorted samples were annotated as CD4+, CD8+ or unknown by matching protein sequences in sorted samples from the same patient. Wilcoxon tests were applied to paired samples to test diversity changes from C1D1 to C4D1. TCRdb provides this immuneACCESS table in a form limited to in-frame rearrangements. Some clones are lacking; in checked studies, under half of them reflect an unresolved V gene, and why the rest are absent is not known. That table furnishes V, J and clone size, whereas the DNA furnished D and trimming. This sample lists some 39,000 clones; about 90% were detected once. The ten largest clones represent just over 9% of the sample.

As for this clone: Its antigen is currently not known. No qualities accompany the bases; no much larger clone lies one base away.

The investigation overall reported the following: The study was restricted to a single clinical trial cohort, and the causes of repertoire differences, possibly disease activity or prior therapy, were left undefined. Newly diagnosed patients were reported to have lower baseline TCR diversity than healthy donors, and relapsed/refractory patients were reported to have lower baseline TCR diversity still. By C4D1, a significant rise was seen in CD4+ TCR diversity but not in CD8+ TCR diversity (p=0.0027 vs p=0.16), and the rise was most apparent among complete responders (p=0.02). Lower diversity was seen in patients whose nivolumab began less than 1 year after ASCT, and these patients were left out of later analyses so that immune reconstitution would not confound the results. Among trial patients, those achieving complete response had baseline diversity similar to that of newly diagnosed patients, while diversity was significantly lower in partial responders and progressors.

Explained via the paper, the time point label denotes: cycle 1 day 1 (C1D1), immediately before nivolumab initiation. Every trial patient had relapsed following autologous stem cell transplantation, and prior brentuximab vedotin exposure was what differed among cohorts A, B and C. The trial cohort comprised around 60 patients with relapsed/refractory classical Hodgkin lymphoma whose best overall responses were complete response, partial response or progressive disease. In the multi-cohort phase II CheckMate 205 trial, trial patients received single-agent nivolumab. An independent review committee assessed best overall response by applying the 2007 International Working Group response criteria. Trial PBMCs were collected immediately before nivolumab initiation (C1D1) and during therapy at cycle 2 day 1 and cycle 4 day 1. Peripheral blood was collected in 8 mL Vacutainer Cell Preparation Tubes, from which PBMCs were isolated by centrifugation and then cryopreserved.

The TCR comes from a human donor with classical Hodgkin lymphoma. The sequenced sample was peripheral blood mononuclear cells (PBMCs), obtained at baseline. The chain joins TRBV9 to TRBJ2-1; the D gene remains uncertain. The DNA is as follows: TGTGCCAGCAGCGTAGCGGTCTACAATGAGCAGTTCTTC. It encodes CASSVAVYNEQFF.